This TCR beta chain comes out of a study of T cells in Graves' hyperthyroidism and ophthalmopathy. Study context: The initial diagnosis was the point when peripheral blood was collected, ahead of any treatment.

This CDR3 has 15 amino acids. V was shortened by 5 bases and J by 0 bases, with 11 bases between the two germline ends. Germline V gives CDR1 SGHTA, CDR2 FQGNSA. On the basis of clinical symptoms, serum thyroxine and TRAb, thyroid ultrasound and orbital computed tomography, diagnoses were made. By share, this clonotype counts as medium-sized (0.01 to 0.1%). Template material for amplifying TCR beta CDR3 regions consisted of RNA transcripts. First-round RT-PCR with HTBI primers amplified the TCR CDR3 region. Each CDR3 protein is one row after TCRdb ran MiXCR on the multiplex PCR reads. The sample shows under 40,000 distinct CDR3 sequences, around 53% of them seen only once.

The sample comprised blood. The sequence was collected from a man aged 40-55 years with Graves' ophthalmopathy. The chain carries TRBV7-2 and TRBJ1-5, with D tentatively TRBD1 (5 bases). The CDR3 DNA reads TGTGCCAGCAGCCGAGTTGGGGGTAGCAATCAGCCCCAGCATTTT. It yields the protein CASSRVGGSNQPQHF.